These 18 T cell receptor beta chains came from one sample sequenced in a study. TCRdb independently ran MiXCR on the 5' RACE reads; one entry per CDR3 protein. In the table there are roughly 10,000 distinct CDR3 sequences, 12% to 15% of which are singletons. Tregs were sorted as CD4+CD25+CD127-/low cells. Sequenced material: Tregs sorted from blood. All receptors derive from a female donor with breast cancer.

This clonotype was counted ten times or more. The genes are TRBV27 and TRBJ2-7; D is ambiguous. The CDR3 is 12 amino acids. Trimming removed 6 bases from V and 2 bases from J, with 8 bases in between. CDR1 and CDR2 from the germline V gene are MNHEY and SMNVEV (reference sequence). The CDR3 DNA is TGTGCCAGCAGCCCCAGACCCTACGAGCAGTACTTC. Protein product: CASSPRPYEQYF.

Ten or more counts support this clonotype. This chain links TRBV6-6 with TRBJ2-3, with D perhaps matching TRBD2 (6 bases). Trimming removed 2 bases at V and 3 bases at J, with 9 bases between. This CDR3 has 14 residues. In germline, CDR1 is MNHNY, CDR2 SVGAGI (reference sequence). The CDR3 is CASSYGGNTDTQYF. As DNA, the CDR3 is TGTGCCAGCAGTTACGGGGGGAATACAGATACGCAGTATTTT.

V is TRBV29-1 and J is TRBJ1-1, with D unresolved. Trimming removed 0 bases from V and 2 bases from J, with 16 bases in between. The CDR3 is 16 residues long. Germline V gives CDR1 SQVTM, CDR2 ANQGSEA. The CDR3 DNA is TGCAGCGTTGAAGACTTCAAGGCGGGCCATAACACTGAAGCTTTCTTT. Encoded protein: CSVEDFKAGHNTEAFF.

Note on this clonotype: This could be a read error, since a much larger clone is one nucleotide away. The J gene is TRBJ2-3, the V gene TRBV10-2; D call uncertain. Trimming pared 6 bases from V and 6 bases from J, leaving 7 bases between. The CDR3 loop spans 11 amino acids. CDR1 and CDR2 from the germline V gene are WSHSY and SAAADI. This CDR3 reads CASRGRDTQYF. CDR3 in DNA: TGCGCCAGCAGAGGAAGGGATACGCAGTATTTT.

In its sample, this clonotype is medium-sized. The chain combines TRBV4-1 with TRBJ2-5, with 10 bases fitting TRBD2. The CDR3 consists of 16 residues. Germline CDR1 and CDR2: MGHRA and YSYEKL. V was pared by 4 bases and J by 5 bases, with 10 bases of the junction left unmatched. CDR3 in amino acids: CASSLVGASGSETQYF. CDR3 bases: TGCGCCAGCAGCCTCGTTGGGGCTAGCGGGAGCGAGACCCAGTACTTC.

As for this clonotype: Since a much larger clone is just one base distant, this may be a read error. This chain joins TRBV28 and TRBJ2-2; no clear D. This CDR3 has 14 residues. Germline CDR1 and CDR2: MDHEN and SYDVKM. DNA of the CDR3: TGTGCCTGCAGTTCGACGATGAAAAGCAGCGAGCTGTTTTTT. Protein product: CACSSTMKSSELFF.

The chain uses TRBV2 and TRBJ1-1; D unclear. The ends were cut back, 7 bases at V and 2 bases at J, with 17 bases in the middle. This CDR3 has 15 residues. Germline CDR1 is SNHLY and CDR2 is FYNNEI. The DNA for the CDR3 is TGTGCCAGCACCTCCCGTGGATTAAAAAACACTGAAGCTTTCTTT. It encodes CASTSRGLKNTEAFF.

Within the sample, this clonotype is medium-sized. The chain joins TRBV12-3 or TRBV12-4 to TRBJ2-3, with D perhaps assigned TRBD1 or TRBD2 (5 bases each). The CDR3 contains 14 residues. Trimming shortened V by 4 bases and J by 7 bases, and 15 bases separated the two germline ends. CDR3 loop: CASSSRDPRYTQYF. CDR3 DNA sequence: TGTGCCAGCAGTTCACGGGACCCCCGGTATACGCAGTATTTT.

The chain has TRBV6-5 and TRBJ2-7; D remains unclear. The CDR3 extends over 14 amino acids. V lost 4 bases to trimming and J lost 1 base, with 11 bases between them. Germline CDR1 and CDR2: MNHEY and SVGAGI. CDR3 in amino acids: CASSSSGLSYEQYF. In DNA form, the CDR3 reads TGTGCCAGCAGTTCCTCCGGGCTTTCCTACGAGCAGTACTTC.

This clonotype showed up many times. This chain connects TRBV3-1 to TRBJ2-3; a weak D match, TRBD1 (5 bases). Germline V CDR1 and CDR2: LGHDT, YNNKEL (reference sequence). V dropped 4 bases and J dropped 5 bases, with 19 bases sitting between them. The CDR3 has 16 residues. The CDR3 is CASSPRVGAKRDTQYF. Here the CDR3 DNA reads TGTGCCAGCAGCCCTCGTGTAGGGGCAAAAAGAGATACGCAGTATTTT.

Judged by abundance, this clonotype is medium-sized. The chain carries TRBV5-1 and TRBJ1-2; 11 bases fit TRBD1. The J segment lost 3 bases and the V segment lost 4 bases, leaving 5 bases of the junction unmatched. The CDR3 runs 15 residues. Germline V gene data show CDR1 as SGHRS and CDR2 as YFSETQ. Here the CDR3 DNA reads TGCGCCAGCAGCCTTAGGACAGGGGGCGACTATGGCTACACCTTC. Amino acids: CASSLRTGGDYGYTF.

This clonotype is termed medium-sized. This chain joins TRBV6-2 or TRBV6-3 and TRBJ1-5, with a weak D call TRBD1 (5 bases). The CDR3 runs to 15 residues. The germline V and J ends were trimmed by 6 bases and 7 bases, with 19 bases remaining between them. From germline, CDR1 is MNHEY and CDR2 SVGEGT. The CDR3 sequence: CASSYGERGRQPQHF. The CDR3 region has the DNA TGTGCCAGCAGCTATGGGGAGAGGGGCAGGCAGCCCCAGCATTTT.

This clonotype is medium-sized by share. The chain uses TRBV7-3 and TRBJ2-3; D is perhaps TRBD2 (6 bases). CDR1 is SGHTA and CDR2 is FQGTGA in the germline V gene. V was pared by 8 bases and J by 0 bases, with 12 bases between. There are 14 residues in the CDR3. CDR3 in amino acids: CASSGSGSTDTQYF. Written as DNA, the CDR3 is TGTGCCAGCTCGGGGAGCGGGAGCACAGATACGCAGTATTTT.

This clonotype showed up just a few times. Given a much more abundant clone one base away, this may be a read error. The CDR3 loop is CSARVPGTQGTQYF. In DNA, the CDR3 is TGCAGTGCTAGAGTACCAGGAACCCAAGGGACCCAGTACTTC. The chain has TRBV20-1 and TRBJ2-5; D uncertain. Germline loops: CDR1 DFQATT, CDR2 SNEGSKA (reference sequence). CDR3 length: 14 residues.

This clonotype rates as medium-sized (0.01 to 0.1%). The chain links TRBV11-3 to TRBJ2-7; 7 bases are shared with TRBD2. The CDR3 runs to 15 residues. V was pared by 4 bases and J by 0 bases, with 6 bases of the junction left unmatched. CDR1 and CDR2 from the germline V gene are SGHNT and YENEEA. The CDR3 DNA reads TGTGCCAGCAGCTCCAGCGGGATGAGCTCCTACGAGCAGTACTTC. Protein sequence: CASSSSGMSSYEQYF.

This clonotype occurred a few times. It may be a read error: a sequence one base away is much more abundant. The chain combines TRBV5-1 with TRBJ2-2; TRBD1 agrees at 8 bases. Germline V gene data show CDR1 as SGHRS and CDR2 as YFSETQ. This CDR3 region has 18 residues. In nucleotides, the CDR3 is TGCGCCAGCAGCTTGGACCCCGACAGGGGCTCGAACGCCGGGGAGCTGTTTTTT. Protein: CASSLDPDRGSNAGELFF.

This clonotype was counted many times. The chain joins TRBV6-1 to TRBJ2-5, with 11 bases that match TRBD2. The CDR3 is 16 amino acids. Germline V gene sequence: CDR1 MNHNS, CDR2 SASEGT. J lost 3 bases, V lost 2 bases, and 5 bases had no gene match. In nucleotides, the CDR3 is TGTGCCAGCAGTGAACCGGGACTAGCGGACGAAGAGACCCAGTACTTC. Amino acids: CASSEPGLADEETQYF.

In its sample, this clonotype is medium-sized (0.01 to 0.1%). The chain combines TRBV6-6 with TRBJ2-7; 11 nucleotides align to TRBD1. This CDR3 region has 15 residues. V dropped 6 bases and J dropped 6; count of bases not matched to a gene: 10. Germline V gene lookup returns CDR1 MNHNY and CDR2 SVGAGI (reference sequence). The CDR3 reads CASRISGQGAGEQYF. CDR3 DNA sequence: TGTGCCAGCAGAATCTCCGGACAGGGGGCGGGCGAGCAGTACTTC.